What follows are 8 T cell receptor beta chains derived from one specimen sequenced in a study of graft-versus-host responses after intestinal transplantation. The graft tissue was processed, and this released both intraepithelial and lamina propria lymphocytes. TCRdb keeps only in-frame clones here, not all; method: immunoSEQ multiplex PCR. The sample holds some 4,000 clones; about 80% are singletons and the top ten take 7.2%. Sequencing was performed on ileum tissue, taken 9 days after transplant. Source of these receptors: a human patient who received an intestinal transplant, so some T cells may come from the graft donor.

This clone was observed once. J is TRBJ2-7 and V is TRBV7-9; D is unclear. Trimming took 2 bases from V and 1 from J, leaving 6 bases between them. Germline values: CDR1 SEHNR, CDR2 FQNEAQ (reference sequence). The CDR3 loop spans 13 amino acids. CDR3 nucleotides: TGTGCCAGCAGCTTATCGGATTCCTACGAGCAGTACTTC. Its protein is CASSLSDSYEQYF.

V is TRBV9 and J is TRBJ2-5, with TRBD2 matching 14 bases. Losses at the gene ends were 2 bases for V and 4 bases for J; bases not matched to a gene: 10. This CDR3 has 18 amino acids. Germline values: CDR1 SGDLS, CDR2 YYNGEE. CDR3 nucleotides: TGTGCCAGCAGCGTGGCCGGGACTAGCGGGAGTTGGGGAGAGACCCAGTACTTC. Its translation is CASSVAGTSGSWGETQYF.

This sequence joins TRBV1 and TRBJ2-3; no DNA check was done on the table's D call, TRBD2. TRBV1 is noted as a pseudogene. CDR3 length: 18 amino acids. The CDR3 protein is CTSSRLPVAGKGTDTQYF. As DNA, the CDR3 is TGCACCAGCAGCCGACTGCCGGTGGCCGGTAAGGGCACAGATACGCAGTATTTT.

The gene calls are TRBV7-9 and TRBJ1-1; 10 positions match TRBD1. The CDR3 totals 14 residues. From germline, CDR1 is SEHNR and CDR2 FQNEAQ (reference sequence). V lost 7 bases and J lost 6; bases outside the gene matches: 8. CDR3 loop: CASNPGQGYSEAFF. The CDR3 region has the DNA TGTGCCAGCAACCCGGGACAGGGGTACTCTGAAGCTTTCTTT.

The chain has TRBV5-1 and TRBJ1-6; TRBD1 is a possible D gene (5 bases). The CDR3 spans 18 residues. V dropped 2 bases and J dropped 2 bases, with 17 bases sitting between them. From germline, CDR1 is SGHRS and CDR2 YFSETQ. The CDR3 region is CASSLETGRGTYNSPLHF. The CDR3 DNA sequence: TGCGCCAGCAGCTTAGAGACGGGTAGGGGCACCTATAATTCACCCCTCCACTTT.

This rearrangement joins TRBV30 to TRBJ2-2; either TRBD1 or TRBD2 may fit D (5 bases each). The CDR3 has 13 amino acids. The V gene lost 4 bases and the J gene lost 5 bases, with 11 bases spanning the gap. Germline V gene lookup returns CDR1 GTSNPN and CDR2 SVGIG (reference sequence). In nucleotides, the CDR3 is TGTGCCTGGACCGAGGGGTTGACCGGGGAGCTGTTTTTT. Translated: CAWTEGLTGELFF.

The chain recombines TRBV6-4 with TRBJ2-1, with 11 bases identical to TRBD2. V was pared by 0 bases and J by 7 bases, with 2 bases of the junction left unmatched. CDR3 length: 15 residues. Germline values: CDR1 MRHNA, CDR2 SNTAGT. The CDR3 spells CASSDSTSGSNEQFF. CDR3 nucleotides: TGTGCCAGCAGTGACTCAACTAGCGGGAGTAATGAGCAGTTCTTC.

The J gene is TRBJ1-5, the V gene TRBV10-3; no firm D call. Trimming left V 2 bases short and J 1 base short, with 12 bases between. The CDR3 contains 16 residues. The germline V gene encodes CDR1 ENHRY and CDR2 SYGVKD. The CDR3 DNA is TGTGCCATCAGTGAGGTGTTGGGTAGGAGCAATCAGCCCCAGCATTTT. Translated, it gives CAISEVLGRSNQPQHF.